The rows below give T cell receptor beta chains drawn from one sample of a study of radiotherapy plus CTLA-4 blockade in lung cancer. This table comes from immunoSEQ multiplex PCR, and its TCRdb copy is limited to in-frame clones, with some not included. Here the sample spans some 73,000 clones, roughly four fifths being singletons. Sequenced here: peripheral blood, sampled from a patient treated with radiotherapy plus ipilimumab. Every receptor here comes from a human donor with non-small cell lung cancer whose response to radiotherapy plus ipilimumab could not be evaluated. Both conserved end residues are part of each CDR3. Each record gives: CDR3 protein, CDR3 DNA, V gene, D gene, J gene, clone size. The D gene is left open where the match is weak. Part of the rows lack a size; the others show once, few, many or a class for expanded clones.

CSVEDTALGETQYF	TGCAGCGTTGAAGATACAGCCCTGGGCGAGACCCAGTACTTC	TRBV29-1	NA	TRBJ2-5	NA
CASKEGTSGTYEQFF	TGCGCCAGCAAGGAAGGGACTAGCGGGACCTATGAGCAGTTCTTC	TRBV10-1	TRBD2	TRBJ2-1	few
CASSLSYRGTVTYEQYF	TGTGCCAGCAGCTTAAGCTACAGGGGGACAGTTACCTACGAGCAGTACTTC	TRBV7-3	TRBD1	TRBJ2-7	NA
CASSEWRVPGAGANVLTF	TGTGCCAGCAGTGAATGGAGGGTGCCGGGAGCTGGGGCCAACGTCCTGACTTTC	TRBV25-1	NA	TRBJ2-6	NA
CASSPFSYEQYF	TGTGCCAGCAGCCCGTTCTCCTACGAGCAGTACTTC	TRBV9	NA	TRBJ2-7	NA
CSVERGSSGNTIYF	TGCAGCGTTGAGAGGGGGAGCTCTGGAAACACCATATATTTT	TRBV29-1	NA	TRBJ1-3	NA
CASSSQGAPEFSSPLHF	TGTGCCAGCAGCTCTCAGGGGGCGCCGGAGTTTTCTTCACCCCTCCACTTT	TRBV7-2	TRBD1	TRBJ1-6	NA
CATSGDRGGGNEKLFF	TGTGCCACCAGCGGGGATCGCGGGGGGGGTAATGAAAAACTGTTTTTT	TRBV15	NA	TRBJ1-4	once
CASSFGQGGYGYTF	TGTGCCAGCAGTTTTGGACAGGGGGGATATGGCTACACCTTC	TRBV6-5	TRBD1	TRBJ1-2	NA
CASSLGRAGLQETQYF	TGTGCCAGCAGCTTAGGTCGAGCGGGATTACAAGAGACCCAGTACTTC	TRBV7-3	TRBD2	TRBJ2-5	NA
CASSTGSSYEQYF	TGTGCCAGCTCAACAGGGAGTAGCTACGAGCAGTACTTC	TRBV18	NA	TRBJ2-7	NA
CASSFRQGVEDTEAFF	TGTGCCAGTAGTTTCCGCCAGGGGGTGGAGGACACTGAAGCTTTCTTT	TRBV19	TRBD1	TRBJ1-1	NA
CASSVTGGLTNEKLFF	TGTGCCAGCAGCGTTACAGGGGGTCTAACTAATGAAAAACTGTTTTTT	TRBV5-4	TRBD1	TRBJ1-4	few
CASSLRLAGERGYEQYF	TGCGCCAGCAGCTTGCGGCTAGCGGGAGAGAGGGGTTACGAGCAGTACTTC	TRBV5-1	TRBD2	TRBJ2-7	NA
CASSFSRIRGDEQYF	TGTGCCAGCAGTTTTTCTCGGATTCGAGGAGACGAGCAGTACTTC	TRBV6-6	NA	TRBJ2-7	NA
CASSPDPGGQYF	TGTGCCAGCAGCCCGGACCCCGGAGGGCAGTACTTC	TRBV14	NA	TRBJ2-7	NA
CASSLRPDLGATEAFF	TGTGCCAGCAGCTTGCGACCAGATTTGGGCGCCACTGAAGCTTTCTTT	TRBV5-5	NA	TRBJ1-1	NA
CSVDRARVEIRYEQYF	TGCAGCGTTGACAGGGCTCGAGTGGAGATAAGGTACGAGCAGTACTTC	TRBV29-1	NA	TRBJ2-7	NA
CASSEDREFEETQYF	TGTGCCAGCAGTGAAGACAGGGAGTTCGAGGAGACCCAGTACTTC	TRBV2	NA	TRBJ2-5	NA
CASSSGTSGSRSGQFF	TGTGCCAGCAGCTCGGGGACTAGCGGGAGTAGGAGTGGGCAGTTCTTC	TRBV7-9	TRBD2	TRBJ2-1	NA
CASSHRTGGYGYTF	TGTGCCAGCAGCCATCGGACAGGGGGATATGGCTACACCTTC	TRBV11-1	TRBD1	TRBJ1-2	NA
CASSLVADREAFF	TGTGCCAGCAGCTTAGTAGCGGACAGGGAAGCTTTCTTT	TRBV7-8	TRBD1	TRBJ1-1	NA
CASSLFPGLAGQETQYF	TGTGCCAGCAGCTTATTCCCGGGACTAGCGGGACAAGAGACCCAGTACTTC	TRBV7-2	TRBD2	TRBJ2-5	NA
CASSRRVEGNTIYF	TGTGCCAGCAGCCGCAGGGTAGAAGGAAACACCATATATTTT	TRBV6-5	NA	TRBJ1-3	NA
CAISPDREAIYF	TGTGCCATCAGTCCGGACAGGGAGGCCATATATTTT	TRBV10-3	TRBD1	TRBJ1-3	NA
CSVQPAGYGYTF	TGCAGCGTCCAACCCGCGGGCTATGGCTACACCTTC	TRBV29-1	NA	TRBJ1-2	NA
CASSHRGGEDEQFF	TGTGCCAGTAGTCACAGGGGCGGCGAGGATGAGCAGTTCTTC	TRBV19	TRBD1	TRBJ2-1	NA